This entry is about one TCR beta chain. This clonotype was found many times. This receptor's antigen is unknown. Nothing much larger sits one base from this clone, and base qualities are not available. The sample comes from a study of regulatory T cells in long-lasting Graves disease (dated by TCRdb to the early 2020s). As for the study more broadly: Antithyroid drugs had been taken for less than 3 months by newly diagnosed Graves' disease patients. Patients with persistent Graves' disease were compared with patients with newly diagnosed Graves' disease using TCR sequencing and RNA sequencing of peripheral blood. The study was registered as a clinical trial and conducted in China. A total of 33 samples underwent TCR sequencing, from some 13 patients with persistent Graves' disease and 20 or so patients with newly diagnosed Graves' disease.

Reading from cysteine to phenylalanine, the CDR3 counts 18 amino acids. The kept DNA is CDR3 alone, 54 bases in frame from the first base. A distance of 26 bases separates the germline ends of V and J, which lose 7 bases and 4 bases respectively. For CDR1 and CDR2, the germline V gene lists MNHNS and SASEGT. What the authors observed across the whole study: TRBV28, TRBJ1-2 and TRBJ2-5 were preferentially used in persistent disease, while TRBV20-1 and TRBJ2-1 were favored in newly diagnosed disease. More public clonotypes were shared among persistent patients (around 2,600) than among newly diagnosed patients (roughly 1,000). As a limitation, the authors acknowledged that the small sample size may reduce accuracy. Because the primary lesion, thyroid tissue, could not be accessed, the study looked at peripheral blood alone. Only the TCR beta chain was sequenced and analyzed. Persistent Graves' disease patients showed lower TCR Shannon entropy and fewer highly expanded clones than newly diagnosed patients, suggesting clonal expansion.

The meaning of the sample's time point label: newly diagnosed GD, antithyroid drugs for less than 3 months. RNA was extracted from PBMCs in TRIzol for both TCR sequencing and RNA sequencing. The diagnosis of Graves' disease followed American Thyroid Association guidelines. Recruitment of patients was carried out at an endocrinology department in Xi'an, China. From each patient, around 8.3 milliliters of peripheral blood was collected into an EDTA anticoagulant tube. PBMCs were isolated by Ficoll Paque Plus density gradient separation without further T cell sorting. An Agilent 2100 Bioanalyzer and agarose gel were used to check RNA quality, and a NanoDrop 2000 was used to measure RNA concentration. Library preparation employed multiplex PCR. Sequencer: Illumina HiSeq 4000. To build TCR beta libraries, CDR3 regions were amplified by Arm-PCR using iRepertoire HTBI primers. Gel purification was performed on PCR products prior to sequencing. The original pipeline was this. A total of roughly 67 TRBV and 14 TRBJ segments were identified across samples and were used for gene usage analysis of CDR3 amino acid clonotypes. COPE and FqMerger were used to merge the filtered high-quality paired reads into contigs. BLAST was used to align contigs to IMGT TRBV, TRBD and TRBJ reference genes, and CDR3 was defined according to IMGT. Highly expanded clones were defined as clonotypes with a frequency above 0.1%. Shannon entropy served as the measure of repertoire diversity, while the Gini coefficient captured V-J evenness. A clonotype was considered public if more than one individual shared it. TCRdb reran the public reads through fastp at Q25 and MiXCR, keeping productive beta chains. Merged by CDR3 protein, the rows form single entries marked with the most common genes and DNA. TCRdb, not the original authors, processed these V and J calls. For this sample the table gives 550,000 to 600,000 distinct CDR3 sequences, of which roughly 16% were detected only once. The ten largest clones represent around 13% of the sample.

These data are also associated with another study on T cells in Graves' hyperthyroidism and ophthalmopathy. The second publication reports: A patient counted as having stable Graves' hyperthyroidism if no progression to ophthalmopathy occurred over 18 months of follow-up. The hyperthyroidism patients were between 18 and 65 years old and newly diagnosed, with a disease duration of less than 2 months. Exclusion was applied to patients with uncontrolled infections, other autoimmune diseases, pregnancy or lactation. Diagnoses relied on clinical symptoms, serum thyroxine and TRAb, thyroid ultrasound and orbital computed tomography. The TCR CDR3 was subjected to a first round of RT-PCR using the HTBI primer set and the Qiagen OneStep RT-PCR kit. Blood samples also contained most of the expanded thyroid clonotypes (frequency above 0.001), which suggests that blood repertoires may reflect thyroid immune responses. Ophthalmopathy was separated from stable hyperthyroidism by a 13 V-J signature model, with around 88% sensitivity and roughly 84% specificity obtained in cross-validation and 80%/75% obtained in testing. In validation, the model predicted progression to ophthalmopathy with over 65% sensitivity and around 72% specificity, a median of roughly seven months before onset. A discovery cohort of about a hundred patients, approximately 44 with Graves' ophthalmopathy and more than 55 with stable Graves' hyperthyroidism, was used to find distinguishing TCR V-J signatures. Prospective prediction of ophthalmopathy was tested in an independent validation cohort consisting of some 19 hyperthyroidism patients and around 17 patients who later progressed to ophthalmopathy. The 85 to 100 discovery patients were randomly split 7:3 into training and test sets. Thyroid tissue and blood T-cell repertoires from several Graves' hyperthyroidism patients were also compared in the study. After blood sampling, hyperthyroidism patients were treated with methimazole at a starting dose of 30 mg daily, and ophthalmopathy patients were treated with high-dose intravenous methylprednisolone. The libraries were constructed in a second round of multiplex PCR and then size-selected and purified. Paired-end sequencing of the libraries was performed with 100 bp reads on an Illumina HiSeq2000. SOAPnuke was used to process the raw data, throwing out any read that contained adapters or uncalled bases, had a mean Phred below 15, or lacked an exact constant-primer or identifier match. High-quality paired reads were merged with COPE v1.2.5, and unique nucleotide sequences were defined as clonotypes. Clonotypes were aligned to IMGT TRBV, TRBD and TRBJ reference segments using MiTCR v1.1. Only V-J combinations with frequency above 0.0001, covering 99.2% of repertoires, were analysed. A TCS score was defined as the ratio of F50 (clonal expansion) to E x V (chaos), with BLOSUM62-based TCRdist applied between CDR3 peptides within each V-J. Welch's t-statistics and random forest reduced roughly 500 V-J features to under 15, which were used in a naive Bayes classifier (R e1071). No statistical method was used to set the sample size in advance, and investigators knew the group allocation. The paper reports TCR Vbeta CDR3 sequencing of approximately 140 peripheral blood samples: 43 ophthalmopathy, fewer than 85 hyperthyroidism and 17 progressor patients.

The sequences come from peripheral blood mononuclear cells (PBMCs), collected at new diagnosis, from a patient treated with antithyroid drugs. The sequence was obtained from a young man with Graves disease. Donor details come from another sample of the same person, matched by shared clones. The rearranged chain carries TRBV6-1 and TRBJ2-1; TRBD2 is possibly the D segment (6 matching bases). CDR3 protein: CASTPLSQRAKAYNEQFF. The DNA sequence is TGTGCCAGCACCCCCCTCTCTCAGCGGGCCAAAGCTTACAATGAGCAGTTCTTC.